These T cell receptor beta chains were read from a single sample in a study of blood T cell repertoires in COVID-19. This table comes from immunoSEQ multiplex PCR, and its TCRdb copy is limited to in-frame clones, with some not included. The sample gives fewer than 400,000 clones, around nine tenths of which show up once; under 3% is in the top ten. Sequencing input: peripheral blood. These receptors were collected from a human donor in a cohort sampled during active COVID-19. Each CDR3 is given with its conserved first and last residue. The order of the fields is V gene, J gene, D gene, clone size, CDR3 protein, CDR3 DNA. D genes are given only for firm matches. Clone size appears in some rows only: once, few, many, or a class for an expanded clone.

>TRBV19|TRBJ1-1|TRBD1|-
CASNRGFGGTAEAFF
TGTGCCAGTAACAGGGGTTTTGGGGGGACCGCTGAAGCTTTCTTT
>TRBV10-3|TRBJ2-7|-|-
CAISEQPTGEGYEQYF
TGTGCCATCAGTGAGCAACCGACAGGGGAGGGCTACGAGCAGTACTTC
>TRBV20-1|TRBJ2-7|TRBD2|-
CSASNLAGVRYEQYF
TGCAGTGCTAGTAATCTAGCGGGGGTCCGCTACGAGCAGTACTTC
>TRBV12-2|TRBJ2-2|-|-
CASRLRLGRTGELFF
TGTGCAAGTCGCTTACGACTAGGTCGCACCGGGGAGCTGTTTTTT
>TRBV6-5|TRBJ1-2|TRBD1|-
CASSYGLGQGEAGYTF
TGTGCCAGCAGTTACGGTCTGGGACAGGGAGAGGCTGGCTACACCTTC
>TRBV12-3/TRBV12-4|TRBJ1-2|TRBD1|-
CASSRTGDYGYTF
TGTGCCAGCAGCAGGACAGGGGACTATGGCTACACCTTC
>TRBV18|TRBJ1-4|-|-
CASSPISPGGEKLFF
TGTGCCAGCTCACCAATTAGCCCCGGTGGTGAAAAACTGTTTTTT
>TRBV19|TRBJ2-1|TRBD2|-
CASSHSSGSYNEQFF
TGTGCCAGTAGCCACTCTAGCGGGTCCTACAATGAGCAGTTCTTC
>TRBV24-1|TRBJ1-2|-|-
CATSGGGENYGYTF
TGTGCCACCAGTGGTGGAGGAGAGAACTATGGCTACACCTTC
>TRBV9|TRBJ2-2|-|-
CASSVAPRGNTGELFF
TGTGCCAGCAGCGTAGCTCCTCGGGGGAACACCGGGGAGCTGTTTTTT
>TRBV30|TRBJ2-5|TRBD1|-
CAWSGGQGEGYQETQYF
TGTGCCTGGAGTGGGGGACAGGGTGAGGGGTACCAAGAGACCCAGTACTTC
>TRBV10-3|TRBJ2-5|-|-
CAITPAQETQETQYF
TGTGCCATCACCCCGGCACAGGAGACCCAAGAGACCCAGTACTTC
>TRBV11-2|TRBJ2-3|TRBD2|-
CASSLDGLAGRDTQYF
TGTGCCAGCAGCTTAGATGGCCTAGCGGGGAGAGATACGCAGTATTTT
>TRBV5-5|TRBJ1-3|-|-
CASSFNRNSGNTIYF
TGTGCCAGCAGCTTCAACAGGAACTCTGGAAACACCATATATTTT
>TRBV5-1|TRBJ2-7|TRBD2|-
CASSFGLAANGQYF
TGCGCCAGCAGCTTTGGACTAGCGGCGAATGGGCAGTACTTC
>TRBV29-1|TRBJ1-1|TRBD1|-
CSVRGQDINTEAFF
TGCAGCGTCCGCGGACAGGATATTAACACTGAAGCTTTCTTT
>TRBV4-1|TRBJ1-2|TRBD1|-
CASRRTGDANYGYTF
TGCGCCAGCAGACGGACAGGAGACGCTAACTATGGCTACACCTTC
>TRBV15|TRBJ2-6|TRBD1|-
CATTPGTASGANVLTF
TGTGCCACCACTCCCGGGACAGCCTCTGGGGCCAACGTCCTGACTTTC
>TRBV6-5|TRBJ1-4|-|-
CASSDPRRLFF
TGTGCCAGCAGCGACCCCAGGAGGCTGTTTTTT
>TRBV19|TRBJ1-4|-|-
CASSMQGSPNEKLFF
TGTGCCAGTAGTATGCAGGGTTCGCCTAATGAAAAACTGTTTTTT
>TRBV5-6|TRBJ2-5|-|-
CASSLFARDEETQYF
TGTGCCAGCAGCTTGTTCGCCAGGGATGAAGAGACCCAGTACTTC
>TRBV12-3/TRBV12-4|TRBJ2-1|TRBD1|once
CASTRDRWDEQFF
TGTGCCAGCACCCGGGACAGGTGGGATGAGCAGTTCTTC
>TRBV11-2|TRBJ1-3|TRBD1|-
CASSITGGASFGNTIYF
TGTGCCAGCAGCATTACAGGGGGCGCCTCCTTTGGAAACACCATATATTTT
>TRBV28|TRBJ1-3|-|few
CASTEGVGNTIYF
TGTGCCAGCACCGAGGGTGTTGGAAACACCATATATTTT
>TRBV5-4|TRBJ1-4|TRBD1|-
CASSRTGLDEKLFF
TGTGCCAGCAGCCGGACAGGGCTGGATGAAAAACTGTTTTTT
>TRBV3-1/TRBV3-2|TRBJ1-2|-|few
CASSPETGYGYTF
TGTGCCAGCAGCCCCGAGACAGGCTATGGCTACACCTTC
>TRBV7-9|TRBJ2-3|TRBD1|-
CASSSPFGDRGTDTQYF
TGTGCCAGCAGCTCCCCCTTTGGGGACAGGGGGACAGATACGCAGTATTTT
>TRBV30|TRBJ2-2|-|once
CAWSTGTLNTGELFF
TGTGCCTGGAGTACCGGGACATTAAACACCGGGGAGCTGTTTTTT